These 29 T cell receptor beta chains originate from one sample sequenced in a study of PD-1 blockade in classical Hodgkin lymphoma (dated by TCRdb to 2019 to 2021). The library was prepared using the immunoSEQ multiplex PCR assay. TCRdb re-hosts the immuneACCESS table, in-frame sequences only. Its copies lack some clones; in the studies checked, an unresolved V gene accounts for under half of them, and the cause for the rest is not known. The sample table lists over 25,000 clones, around 94% of them with a count of one. Roughly 2% of the sample lies in the top ten. In light of the paper, this sample's time point label describes: newly diagnosed, previously untreated cHL patient sample. The specimen was peripheral blood mononuclear cells (PBMCs). The origin of the receptors is a human donor with classical Hodgkin lymphoma.

The chain links TRBV25-1 to TRBJ2-2, with 8 bases aligning to TRBD1. CDR3 length: 14 amino acids. Germline V gene data show CDR1 as MGHDK and CDR2 as SYGVNS. The junction had 4 bases not matched to a gene; V was cut back by 5 bases and J by 5 bases. CDR3 protein: CASSPRQGTGELFF. The CDR3, as DNA: TGTGCCAGCAGTCCCAGACAGGGGACCGGGGAGCTGTTTTTT.

The chain recombines TRBV6-1 with TRBJ1-5; no clear D gene. Germline V gene lookup returns CDR1 MNHNS and CDR2 SASEGT. V lost 4 bases and J lost 0, with 16 bases in between. The length of the CDR3 is 17 residues. The CDR3 coding sequence is TGTGCCAGCAGTGGAACGGTTTTGGGTTTTAGCAATCAGCCCCAGCATTTT. Amino acid sequence: CASSGTVLGFSNQPQHF.

The chain uses TRBV28 and TRBJ1-1; no firm D call. Trimming took 5 bases from V and 4 from J, leaving 14 bases between them. This CDR3 is built from 14 residues. CDR1 is MDHEN, CDR2 SYDVKM, per germline. The CDR3 loop reads CASSTPTFPTEAFF. The CDR3 DNA reads as TGTGCCAGCAGTACCCCGACCTTCCCCACTGAAGCTTTCTTT.

This clone appeared once. The V call is TRBV7-9, the J call TRBJ1-2; D is ambiguous. CDR3 length: 14 residues. Germline CDR1 is SEHNR and CDR2 is FQNEAQ (reference sequence). V shed 5 bases and J shed 8 bases, with 18 bases lying between them. This CDR3 reads CASSPETRLRGYTF. The DNA for the CDR3 is TGTGCCAGCAGCCCGGAGACACGGTTGCGAGGCTACACCTTC. Full variable domain (missing parts from reference TRBV7-9 and TRBJ1-2): DTGVSQNPRHKITKRGQNVTFRCDPISEHNRLYWYRQTLGQGPEFLTYFQNEAQLEKSRLLSDRFSAERPKGSFSTLEIQRTEQGDSAMYLCASSPETRLRGYTFGSGTRLTVV.

V is TRBV5-8 and J is TRBJ2-5; 10 bases match TRBD2. J gave up 3 bases and V 6 bases, and 14 bases lay outside the gene matches. This CDR3 contains 17 residues. Germline values: CDR1 SGHTS, CDR2 YDEGEE. The CDR3 coding sequence is TGTGCCAGCAACCCGGTGGGCGGACTAGCGGATGAAGAGACCCAGTACTTC. Its translation is CASNPVGGLADEETQYF.

V is TRBV2 and J is TRBJ2-3, with D perhaps given as TRBD1 or TRBD2 (6 bases each). This CDR3 spans 12 amino acids. Trimming pared 9 bases from V and 4 bases from J, leaving 11 bases between. Per germline, CDR1 SNHLY and CDR2 FYNNEI. The CDR3 DNA follows: TGTGCCAGTAACAGGGAGGCAGATACGCAGTATTTT. It specifies CASNREADTQYF.

V gene TRBV4-1 combines with J gene TRBJ1-6; 11 bases match TRBD1. From germline, CDR1 is MGHRA and CDR2 YSYEKL. The CDR3 loop spans 16 amino acids. V lost 4 bases, J lost 6 bases, and 5 bases stayed unmatched. The CDR3 here is CASSLGQGAPNSPLHF. The CDR3 DNA follows: TGCGCCAGCAGCCTCGGACAGGGGGCGCCTAATTCACCCCTCCACTTT.

This clone appeared a single time. The V gene is TRBV6-1, the J gene TRBJ1-4; a weak D match, TRBD1 (6 bases). The V gene's germline CDR1 is MNHNS and CDR2 SASEGT. The CDR3 has 13 residues. Trimming took 6 bases from V and 8 from J, leaving 13 bases between them. The chain's CDR3 is CASRQGGREKLFF. CDR3 in DNA: TGTGCCAGCAGGCAAGGGGGGCGCGAAAAACTGTTTTTT.

The CDR3 nucleotides read TGTGCCAGCAGTTCCGGACACGGCACAGATACGCAGTATTTT. Its protein is CASSSGHGTDTQYF. J is TRBJ2-3 and V is TRBV27; tentatively, D is TRBD1 (5 bases). The CDR3 consists of 14 residues. Germline loops: CDR1 MNHEY, CDR2 SMNVEV (reference sequence). The V gene lost 4 bases and the J gene lost 1 base, with 9 bases spanning the gap.

The J gene is TRBJ1-1, the V gene TRBV30; 8 nucleotides align to TRBD1. Germline V gene data show CDR1 as GTSNPN and CDR2 as SVGIG (reference sequence). The CDR3 is 15 residues long. Unmatched junction bases numbered 11, after V lost 4 bases and J lost 4 bases. The CDR3 is CAWTRTGKVSTEAFF. CDR3 nucleotide sequence: TGTGCCTGGACCCGGACAGGGAAGGTGAGCACTGAAGCTTTCTTT.

The chain uses TRBV7-2 and TRBJ1-1, with D unresolved. The length of the CDR3 is 13 residues. Germline assignment: CDR1 SGHTA and CDR2 FQGNSA. Deletions cut 3 bases from V and 7 bases from J, with 12 bases between. DNA of the CDR3: TGTGCCAGCAGCTTTTACTCTGAGGGTGAAGCTTTCTTT. Encoded protein: CASSFYSEGEAFF. Supplemented by reference TRBV7-2 and TRBJ1-1, the full variable domain reads GAGVSQSPSNKVTEKGKDVELRCDPISGHTALYWYRQSLGQGLEFLIYFQGNSAPDKSGLPSDRFSAERTGGSVSTLTIQRTQQEDSAVYLCASSFYSEGEAFFGQGTRLTVV.

This sequence joins TRBV5-8 and TRBJ1-4; D call uncertain. The V end lost 0 bases, the J end lost 0 bases, and 9 bases lay between the germline ends. The CDR3 consists of 16 residues. Per germline, CDR1 SGHTS and CDR2 YDEGEE. CDR3 amino acids: CASSLGAGATNEKLFF. The CDR3 region has the DNA TGTGCCAGCAGCTTGGGAGCAGGCGCAACTAATGAAAAACTGTTTTTT.

The rearrangement links TRBV25-1 to TRBJ1-1, with D maybe TRBD1 (5 bases). CDR3 length equals 14 residues. Looked up from germline, CDR1 is MGHDK and CDR2 is SYGVNS. V lost 5 bases and J lost 4, with 14 bases in between. The CDR3 nucleotides are TGTGCCAGCAGTTTCGGGGGAGGCAGCACTGAAGCTTTCTTT. Encoded protein: CASSFGGGSTEAFF. Combining the CDR3 with reference TRBV25-1 and TRBJ1-1 gives the whole variable domain EADIYQTPRYLVIGTGKKITLECSQTMGHDKMYWYQQDPGMELHLIHYSYGVNSTEKGDLSSESTVSRIRTEHFPLTLESARPSHTSQYLCASSFGGGSTEAFFGQGTRLTVV.

CDR3 in amino acids: CASSRQYTNEKLFF. The CDR3 DNA is TGTGCCAGCAGCCGACAGTACACTAATGAAAAACTGTTTTTT. The V call is TRBV7-9, the J call TRBJ1-4, with D perhaps TRBD1 (5 bases). The CDR3 is made up of 14 amino acids. Germline CDR1 reads SEHNR; CDR2 reads FQNEAQ (reference sequence). Trimming removed 5 bases from V and 2 bases from J, with 9 bases in between.

CDR3 DNA: TGTGCCAGCAGCTCCTTAGCGGGGGAGCAGTTCTTC. Its translation is CASSSLAGEQFF. This sequence joins TRBV7-9 and TRBJ2-1; 8 bases line up with TRBD2. Germline CDR1 is SEHNR and CDR2 is FQNEAQ (reference sequence). The CDR3 covers 12 residues. V lost 4 bases to trimming and J lost 10 bases; unmatched junction nucleotides: 3.

This chain joins TRBV18 and TRBJ1-4; 7 positions match TRBD1. Germline V gene sequence: CDR1 KGHSH, CDR2 LQKENI. The CDR3 sequence is 16 residues long. The trim removed 6 bases at V and 7 bases at J, leaving 14 bases unmatched. The CDR3 protein is CASSPTVGQVGEKLFF. CDR3 bases: TGTGCCAGCTCGCCAACCGTAGGACAGGTCGGTGAAAAACTGTTTTTT.

The chain recombines TRBV6-5 with TRBJ2-5, with D possibly matching TRBD1 (5 bases). The CDR3 consists of 14 residues. CDR1 MNHEY and CDR2 SVGAGI come from the germline V gene. V shed 7 bases and J shed 5 bases, with 17 bases lying between them. The CDR3 DNA sequence: TGTGCCAGCACCGCTCCAGGGTACTCGGAGACCCAGTACTTC. It yields the protein CASTAPGYSETQYF.

The chain uses TRBV6-1 and TRBJ1-4; D call uncertain. V shed 0 bases and J shed 2 bases, with 10 bases lying between them. CDR3 length: 16 amino acids. Per the germline V gene, CDR1 is MNHNS and CDR2 is SASEGT. The CDR3: CASSEAAFRTNEKLFF. CDR3 nucleotides: TGTGCCAGCAGTGAAGCGGCTTTTCGGACTAATGAAAAACTGTTTTTT.

V is TRBV10-1 and J is TRBJ2-1; 12 bases match TRBD2. J was trimmed by 0 bases and V by 5 bases; bases with no gene match: 2. Germline V gene sequence: CDR1 WNHNN, CDR2 SYGVQD (reference sequence). The CDR3 consists of 16 residues. In DNA, the CDR3 is TGCGCCAGCAGTACGACTAGCGGGAGCTCCTACAATGAGCAGTTCTTC. It encodes CASSTTSGSSYNEQFF.

The chain employs TRBV10-3 and TRBJ2-1; 8 bases agree with TRBD1. V was clipped by 5 bases and J by 5 bases; unmatched bases: 5. Per the germline V gene, CDR1 is ENHRY and CDR2 is SYGVKD. This CDR3 is built from 14 residues. The CDR3 DNA follows: TGTGCCATCAGTCCCCGGACAGGGAACAATGAGCAGTTCTTC. Translation: CAISPRTGNNEQFF.

This chain uses TRBV4-3 with TRBJ1-1; 8 positions match TRBD1. In germline, CDR1 is LGHNA, CDR2 YSLEER. The CDR3 has 16 residues. With 1 base clipped from V and 0 bases from J, the junction kept 4 bases outside the gene matches. CDR3 loop: CASSQGTGWVNTEAFF. In DNA form, the CDR3 reads TGCGCCAGCAGCCAAGGGACAGGGTGGGTGAACACTGAAGCTTTCTTT.

J is TRBJ2-7 and V is TRBV5-4, with TRBD1 identical over 7 bases. There are 13 residues in the CDR3. J gave up 4 bases and V 3 bases, and 4 bases lay outside the gene matches. Germline lookup yields CDR1 SGHNT and CDR2 YYREEE (reference sequence). The CDR3 region has the DNA TGTGCCAGCAGCTCCGGGACAGCTTACGAGCAGTACTTC. This translates into CASSSGTAYEQYF.

This chain uses TRBV28 with TRBJ2-7; D possibly corresponds to TRBD1 (6 bases). Germline V gene lookup returns CDR1 MDHEN and CDR2 SYDVKM. V lost 6 bases and J lost 0, with 15 bases in between. The CDR3 loop spans 15 amino acids. CDR3 amino acids: CASSNRVYGSYEQYF. The CDR3 region has the DNA TGTGCCAGCAGCAACAGGGTGTATGGCTCCTACGAGCAGTACTTC. The full variable domain, in which reference TRBV28 and TRBJ2-7 provide the parts outside the CDR3, is DVKVTQSSRYLVKRTGEKVFLECVQDMDHENMFWYRQDPGLGLRLIYFSYDVKMKEKGDIPEGYSVSREKKERFSLILESASTNQTSMYLCASSNRVYGSYEQYFGPGTRLTVT.

This sequence joins TRBV12-5 and TRBJ2-2; 8 bases align to TRBD1. This CDR3 spans 15 amino acids. V gave up 5 bases and J gave up 6 bases; unmatched junction bases: 8. The germline gives CDR1 LGHNT, CDR2 FRNRAP. In nucleotides, the CDR3 is TGTGCTAGTGGTCCGGACAGGGTGGGACCCGGGGAGCTGTTTTTT. Its translation is CASGPDRVGPGELFF.

Concerning this clone: The junction and the germline gene differ at one end; a read error may be behind it. The chain combines TRBV7-7 with TRBJ2-7, with 11 bases identical to TRBD1. This CDR3 spans 14 amino acids. The V gene's germline CDR1 is SSHAT and CDR2 FNYEAQ (reference sequence). The CDR3 bases are TGTGCTAGCAGCTCGGGACAGGGGGACTACGAGCAGTACTTC. Translated: CASSSGQGDYEQYF.

This clone was detected once. This chain uses TRBV10-3 with TRBJ2-1; no reliable D call. Germline-derived CDR1 and CDR2 are ENHRY and SYGVKD. The CDR3 is 14 residues long. V dropped 0 bases and J dropped 1 base, with 4 bases sitting between them. CDR3 loop: CAISESNSYNEQFF. The CDR3 DNA reads TGTGCCATCAGTGAGTCGAATTCCTACAATGAGCAGTTCTTC.

This rearrangement joins TRBV2 to TRBJ2-1; D unclear. Between the trimmed V and J ends, which lost 6 bases and 5 bases, there was a span of 11 bases. The germline V gene encodes CDR1 SNHLY and CDR2 FYNNEI. The CDR3 is made up of 13 amino acids. The DNA of the CDR3 is TGTGCCAGCAGAGACCCCCTCGACAATGAGCAGTTCTTC. Residues: CASRDPLDNEQFF.

This sequence joins TRBV7-9 and TRBJ1-5; TRBD1 is a possible D gene (5 bases). This CDR3 has 12 residues. V dropped 2 bases and J dropped 9 bases, with 8 bases sitting between them. The germline gives CDR1 SEHNR, CDR2 FQNEAQ (reference sequence). CDR3 amino acids: CASSLRGAPQHF. Written as DNA, the CDR3 is TGTGCCAGCAGCTTAAGGGGAGCGCCCCAGCATTTT.

This chain connects TRBV19 to TRBJ2-7; perhaps TRBD2 as D (5 bases). This CDR3 region has 15 residues. Germline-derived CDR1 and CDR2 are LNHDA and SQIVND (reference sequence). The V end was cut by 4 bases, the J end by 6 bases, with 19 bases between. The CDR3 spells CASSTADSRVSEQYF. The CDR3 DNA reads as TGTGCCAGTAGTACGGCGGACTCCCGGGTTTCCGAGCAGTACTTC.